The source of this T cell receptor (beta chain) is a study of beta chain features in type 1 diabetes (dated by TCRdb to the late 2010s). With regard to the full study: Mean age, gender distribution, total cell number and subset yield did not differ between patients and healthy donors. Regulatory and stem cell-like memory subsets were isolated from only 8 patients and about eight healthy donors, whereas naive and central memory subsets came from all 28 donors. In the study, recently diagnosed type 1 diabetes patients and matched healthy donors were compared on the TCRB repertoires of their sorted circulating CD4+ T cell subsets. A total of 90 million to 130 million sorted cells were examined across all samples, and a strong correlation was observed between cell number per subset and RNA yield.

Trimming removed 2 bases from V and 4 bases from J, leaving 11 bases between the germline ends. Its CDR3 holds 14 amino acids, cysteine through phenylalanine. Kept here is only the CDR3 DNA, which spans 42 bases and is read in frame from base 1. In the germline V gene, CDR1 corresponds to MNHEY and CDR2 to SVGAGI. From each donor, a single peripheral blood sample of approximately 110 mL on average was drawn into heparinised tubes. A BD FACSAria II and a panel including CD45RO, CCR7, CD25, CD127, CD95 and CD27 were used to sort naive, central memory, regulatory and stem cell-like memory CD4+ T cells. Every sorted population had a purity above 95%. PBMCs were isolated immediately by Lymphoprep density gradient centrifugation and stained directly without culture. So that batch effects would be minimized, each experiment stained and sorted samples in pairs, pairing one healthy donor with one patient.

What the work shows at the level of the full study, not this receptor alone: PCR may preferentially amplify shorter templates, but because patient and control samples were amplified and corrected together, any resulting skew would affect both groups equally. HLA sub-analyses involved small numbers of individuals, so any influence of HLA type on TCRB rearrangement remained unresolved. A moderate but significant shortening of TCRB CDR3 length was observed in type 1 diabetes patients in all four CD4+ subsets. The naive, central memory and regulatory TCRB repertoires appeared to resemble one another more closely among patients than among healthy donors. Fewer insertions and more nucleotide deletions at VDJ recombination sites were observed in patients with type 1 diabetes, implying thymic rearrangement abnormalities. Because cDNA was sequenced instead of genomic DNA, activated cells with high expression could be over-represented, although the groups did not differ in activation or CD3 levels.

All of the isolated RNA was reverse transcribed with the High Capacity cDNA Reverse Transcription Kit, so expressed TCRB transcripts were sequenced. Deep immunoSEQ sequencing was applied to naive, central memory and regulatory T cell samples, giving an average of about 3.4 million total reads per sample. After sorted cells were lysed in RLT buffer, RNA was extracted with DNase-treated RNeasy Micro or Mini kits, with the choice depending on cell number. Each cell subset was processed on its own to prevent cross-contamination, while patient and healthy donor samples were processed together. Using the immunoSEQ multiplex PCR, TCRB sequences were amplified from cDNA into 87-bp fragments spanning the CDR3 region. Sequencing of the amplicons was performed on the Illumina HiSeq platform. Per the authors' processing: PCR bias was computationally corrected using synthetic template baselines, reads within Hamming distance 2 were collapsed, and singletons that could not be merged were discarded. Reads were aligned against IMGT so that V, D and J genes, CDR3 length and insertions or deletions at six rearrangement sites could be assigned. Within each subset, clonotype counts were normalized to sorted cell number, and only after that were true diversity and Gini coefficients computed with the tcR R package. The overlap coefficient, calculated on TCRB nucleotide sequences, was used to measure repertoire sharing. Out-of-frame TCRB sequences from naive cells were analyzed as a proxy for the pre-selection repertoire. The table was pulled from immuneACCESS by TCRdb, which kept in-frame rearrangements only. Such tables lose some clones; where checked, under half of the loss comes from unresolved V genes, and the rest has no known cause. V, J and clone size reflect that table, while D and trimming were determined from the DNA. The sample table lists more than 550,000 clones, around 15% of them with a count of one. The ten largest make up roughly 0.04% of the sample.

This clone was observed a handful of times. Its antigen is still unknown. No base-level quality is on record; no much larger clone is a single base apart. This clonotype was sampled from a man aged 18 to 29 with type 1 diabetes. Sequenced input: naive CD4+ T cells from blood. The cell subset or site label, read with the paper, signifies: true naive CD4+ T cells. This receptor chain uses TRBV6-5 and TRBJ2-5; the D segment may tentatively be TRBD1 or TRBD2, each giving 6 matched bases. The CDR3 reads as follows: CASSYHPGAETQYF. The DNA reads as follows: TGTGCCAGCAGTTACCACCCGGGGGCAGAGACCCAGTACTTC.